This is a list of T cell receptor beta chains from one sample in a study of T-cell reconstitution after alpha-beta-depleted transplantation in children. TCRdb redid the calling of the PCR reads with MiXCR, one entry per CDR3 protein. The repertoire holds around 100,000 distinct CDR3 sequences, with less than 6% as singletons. The sequencing here drew on PBMCs, mostly from graft donor cells, taken 60 days after TCRalphabeta/CD19-depleted stem cell transplant. These receptors were taken from a female patient aged 2-10 years who had a stem cell transplant for Fanconi anemia, so the T cells may come from the graft donor. CDR3s include the opening cysteine and the closing phenylalanine or tryptophan. Each record gives: D gene, CDR3 length, clone size, V gene, J gene, CDR3 protein, CDR3 DNA. A D gene is named only where the DNA matches it firmly. The size field is filled for only some rows; it gives once, few, many or a size class.

D: NA
length: 15
size: medium-sized
V: TRBV27
J: TRBJ1-3
CDR3: CASSLQRDSGNTIYF
DNA: TGTGCCAGCAGTTTACAGAGAGACTCTGGAAACACCATATATTTT

D: NA
length: 14
size: NA
V: TRBV12-3/TRBV12-4
J: TRBJ2-1
CDR3: CASSLAPGLPSQFF
DNA: TGTGCCAGCAGTTTGGCCCCGGGACTCCCCTCCCAGTTCTTC

D: TRBD2
length: 18
size: few
V: TRBV12-3/TRBV12-4
J: TRBJ2-1
CDR3: CASSFPSGGVFWGNEQFF
DNA: TGTGCCAGCAGTTTCCCAAGCGGGGGGGTATTCTGGGGCAATGAGCAGTTCTTC

D: NA
length: 16
size: many
V: TRBV27
J: TRBJ2-2
CDR3: CASGLRGGAFTGELFF
DNA: TGTGCCAGCGGGCTCCGTGGGGGCGCTTTCACCGGGGAGCTGTTTTTT

D: TRBD2
length: 18
size: NA
V: TRBV14
J: TRBJ2-7
CDR3: CASSLITTTSLSSYEQYF
DNA: TGTGCCAGCAGCCTCATTACCACGACTAGCCTCAGCTCCTACGAGCAGTACTTC

D: NA
length: 15
size: few
V: TRBV9
J: TRBJ2-1
CDR3: CASSVGGRYNNEQFF
DNA: TGTGCCAGCAGCGTAGGGGGGAGATACAACAATGAGCAGTTCTTC

D: NA
length: 12
size: many
V: TRBV5-1
J: TRBJ2-2
CDR3: CAGRANTGELFF
DNA: TGCGCGGGGCGAGCCAACACCGGGGAGCTGTTTTTT

D: NA
length: 16
size: few
V: TRBV7-2
J: TRBJ2-3
CDR3: CASSRDSAFKRDTQYF
DNA: TGTGCCAGCAGCCGCGACTCGGCCTTTAAGAGGGATACGCAGTATTTT

D: NA
length: 16
size: many
V: TRBV7-2
J: TRBJ2-3
CDR3: CASSWDFSSSTDTQYF
DNA: TGTGCCAGCAGCTGGGACTTCTCATCTAGCACAGATACGCAGTATTTT

D: NA
length: 14
size: few
V: TRBV10-2
J: TRBJ2-2
CDR3: CASSTGKHRGAVFF
DNA: NA

D: NA
length: 15
size: many
V: TRBV18
J: TRBJ2-7
CDR3: CASSPAGYASYEQYF
DNA: TGTGCCAGCTCACCAGCGGGGTACGCGTCCTACGAGCAGTACTTC

D: NA
length: 16
size: NA
V: TRBV5-1
J: TRBJ2-1
CDR3: CASSLDGQTTYNEQFF
DNA: TGCGCCAGCAGCTTGGACGGACAGACTACCTACAATGAGCAGTTCTTC

D: TRBD2
length: 15
size: NA
V: TRBV5-1
J: TRBJ2-3
CDR3: CASSSRTSDGDTQYF
DNA: TGCGCCAGCAGCTCCCGGACTAGCGACGGAGATACGCAGTATTTT

D: NA
length: 13
size: many
V: TRBV5-1
J: TRBJ2-7
CDR3: CASSPTSTYEQYF
DNA: TGCGCCAGCAGCCCTACCTCCACCTACGAGCAGTACTTC

D: NA
length: 14
size: few
V: TRBV20-1
J: TRBJ1-2
CDR3: CSASTQMRGYGYTF
DNA: TGCAGTGCTAGTACCCAAATGCGGGGCTATGGCTACACCTTC

D: TRBD1
length: 15
size: few
V: TRBV6-2/TRBV6-3
J: TRBJ2-3
CDR3: CASSYGRGRPDTQYF
DNA: TGTGCCAGCAGTTACGGCAGGGGGCGCCCCGATACGCAGTATTTT